What follows describes a single T cell receptor beta chain. Compared with the rest of its sample, this clonotype is medium-sized (0.01 to 0.1%). Which antigen it targets is not known. Base qualities are missing; no much larger clone stands one base away. The sample is drawn from a study of early T cells in non-severe SARS-CoV-2 infection (dated by TCRdb to the early 2020s). Study-level background: Because TCR sequencing relied on bulk RNA taken from unsorted whole blood, pairing of alpha and beta chains was not possible.

At the junction V is shortened by 5 bases and J by 0 bases, with 5 bases in between. The germline V gene specifies MRHNA as CDR1 and SNTAGT as CDR2. The cysteine opens and the phenylalanine closes a CDR3 of 14 amino acids. Kept here is only the CDR3 DNA, which spans 42 bases and is read in frame from base 1. Set within a cohort of healthcare workers in London, UK, this nested case-control study involved weekly PCR testing of nasopharyngeal swabs along with blood sampling. Between 23 and 31 March 2020, the week of the UK lockdown, healthcare workers were enrolled and then followed up weekly for as long as 16 weeks. Library generation was performed with 5' RACE. Sequencing instrument: NextSeq 500. Unique molecular identifiers were attached to individual cDNA molecules in the TCR library protocol so that sequencing error and PCR bias could be corrected. Sequencing covered both TCR alpha and beta chains, and within each sample the abundances of alpha and beta sequences were tightly co-correlated. In the original analysis: Decombinator V4 was used to annotate TCR sequences for V gene, J gene and CDR3. TCRs were defined as expanded if a significant change between any two time points was detected under a Poisson model with p below 0.0001. TCR abundances were normalised to the total number of TCRs sequenced per sample and expressed as counts per million. MAIT TCRs were defined by TRAV1-2 paired with TRAJ12, TRAJ20 or TRAJ33, and iNKT TCRs by TRAV10 paired with TRAJ18. VDJdb, accessed on 1 November 2021, was searched for TCRs annotated for CMV, EBV and SARS-CoV-2, and TCRs annotated for more than one antigen were excluded. TCRdb reanalyzed the raw reads on its own, using fastp at Q25 for trimming and MiXCR for clone calling, and kept in-frame beta chains. Here each entry gathers all rows of one CDR3 protein and keeps the most common genes and DNA. It is TCRdb's table, rather than the study itself, that gives the V and J calls and clone size. Present in this sample are 20,000 to 25,000 distinct CDR3 sequences, 4.5% to 5% of which were seen just once. The leading ten clones occupy roughly 15% of the sample.

On the study overall, not on this receptor specifically: Matching against VDJdb was skewed toward anti-spike CD8 responses, likely underestimated virus-specific expansions, and missed private and CD4 specificities.

The sequenced material came from whole blood. The source of this sequence is an adult who was a healthcare worker with PCR-confirmed SARS-CoV-2 infection or an uninfected control (not recorded which). The chain was built from TRBV6-4 and TRBJ2-6, with the D gene not clear enough to name. The sequenced DNA: TGTGCCAGCAGTCTATACTCTGGGGCCAACGTCCTGACTTTC. This sequence encodes CASSLYSGANVLTF.